This T cell receptor (beta chain) was captured by sequencing in a study of T cells in Graves' hyperthyroidism and ophthalmopathy. The CDR3 extends over 15 amino acids. J lost 10 bases, V lost 0 bases, and 5 bases had no gene match. Germline V lookup: CDR1 SGDLS, CDR2 YYNGEE. From RNA transcripts, TCR beta CDR3 regions were amplified. TCR CDR3 underwent first-round RT-PCR with the HTBI primer set. One entry per CDR3 protein results from TCRdb running MiXCR on the multiplex PCR reads. The repertoire includes about 500,000 distinct CDR3 sequences, around 43% of them detected once, and 44% sits in the top ten. This clonotype was seen only once.

V is TRBV9 and J is TRBJ1-6, with 9 bases fitting TRBD1. The sequenced sample was peripheral blood or thyroid tissue (not recorded which). The receptor's source is an adult woman with Graves' disease, either hyperthyroidism or ophthalmopathy (not recorded which). The CDR3 coding sequence is TGTGCCAGCAGCGTAGAACAGGGGGCTGTGTCACCCCTCCACTTT. It yields the protein CASSVEQGAVSPLHF.